This passage covers 27 T cell receptor beta chains from one sample sequenced in a study of T cell repertoires in cytomegalovirus infection (dated by TCRdb to between 2018 and 2021). Explained via the paper, the treatment or condition label denotes: in vitro stimulation with specific CMV peptide epitopes to enrich CMV-specific T cells. The antigens for these receptors are not known. Sequencing used an Illumina HiSeq 1500. Using fastp trimming at Q25 and MiXCR clonotype assembly, TCRdb reanalyzed the public sequencing data and kept in-frame beta chains. Each entry merges the rows of one CDR3 protein and shows their most common DNA and genes. The sample table records around 800,000 distinct CDR3 sequences; approximately 30% of these occur just once. The ten biggest clones cover around 11% of the sample. This sample comprised cultured CD8+ T cells from PBMCs, obtained from culture after CMV antigen stimulation. These TCRs come from a human donor in good health (CMV status not recorded). Some clones in this sample may be carry-over from other donors' samples.

The V gene is TRBV6-6, the J gene TRBJ1-2; no clear D gene. The V gene's germline CDR1 is MNHNY and CDR2 SVGAGI (reference sequence). CDR3 size: 14 residues. With 6 bases removed from V and 4 bases from J, the gap between germline ends came to 15 bases. In DNA form, the CDR3 reads TGTGCCAGCAGCAAGACACGGAGTTTCTATGGCTACACCTTC. This gives the protein CASSKTRSFYGYTF.

Ten or more counts support this clonotype. The rearrangement joins TRBV7-2 to TRBJ2-1, with TRBD2 matching over 11 bases. Trimming took 1 base from V and 11 from J; bases not matched to a gene: 7. Looked up from germline, CDR1 is SGHTA and CDR2 is FQGNSA. The CDR3 sequence is 15 residues long. The chain's CDR3 is CASSLGTLAGGQQFF. The CDR3 DNA reads TGTGCCAGCAGCTTAGGTACTTTAGCGGGGGGGCAGCAGTTCTTC.

The CDR3 DNA sequence: TGTGCCAGTACGCATATCGGGGGGGCTAAAGATACGCAGTATTTT. This sequence encodes CASTHIGGAKDTQYF. The J gene is TRBJ2-3, the V gene TRBV19; the match to TRBD2 covers 8 bases. CDR1 and CDR2 (germline): LNHDA, SQIVND (reference sequence). Trimming cost V 7 bases and J 5 bases; bases outside gene matches: 11. The length of the CDR3 is 15 residues. Full variable domain (remainder filled in from reference TRBV19 and TRBJ2-3): DGGITQSPKYLFRKEGQNVTLSCEQNLNHDAMYWYRQDPGQGLRLIYYSQIVNDFQKGDIAEGYSVSREKKESFPLTVTSAQKNPTAFYLCASTHIGGAKDTQYFGPGTRLTVL.

The chain combines TRBV7-4 with TRBJ2-5; D might be TRBD1 or TRBD2, each matching 6 bases. V shed 3 bases and J shed 2 bases, with 13 bases lying between them. The germline gives CDR1 SGHVT, CDR2 SQSDAQ. The CDR3 extends over 15 amino acids. CDR3 DNA: TGTGCCAGCAGCTTTGAACGGGGGCCTCAAGAGACCCAGTACTTC. Amino acids: CASSFERGPQETQYF.

In its sample, this clonotype was seen a few times. J is TRBJ2-5 and V is TRBV6-2 or TRBV6-3; no clear D gene. CDR3 size: 17 residues. V was cut by 6 bases and J by 2 bases, with 22 bases left in between. The germline gives CDR1 MNHEY, CDR2 SVGEGT. This chain's CDR3 is CASSFMVGSLEQETQYF. The DNA of the CDR3 is TGTGCCAGCAGCTTTATGGTTGGTAGCTTGGAACAAGAGACCCAGTACTTC.

To note about this clonotype: A much larger clonotype is one base distant, so this may be a read error. The CDR3 DNA reads TGTGCCAACAAGTCCCGCAGGTATTCACCCCTCCACTTT. Translating it yields CANKSRRYSPLHF. This chain uses TRBV7-2 with TRBJ1-6; D is uncertain. Trimming removed 10 bases from V and 8 bases from J, with 15 bases in between. CDR3 size: 13 residues. Per germline, CDR1 SGHTA and CDR2 FQGNSA.

This chain connects TRBV29-1 to TRBJ2-3; 8 nucleotides agree with TRBD2. V shed 0 bases, J shed 4 bases, and the junction held 9 bases outside the gene matches. CDR1 and CDR2 (germline): SQVTM, ANQGSEA. The CDR3 sequence is 16 residues long. The CDR3 loop reads CSVEDPKRGGPDTQYF. The DNA for the CDR3 is TGCAGCGTTGAAGACCCAAAACGGGGGGGACCAGATACGCAGTATTTT.

The rearrangement uses TRBV10-3 and TRBJ2-5, with D possibly TRBD1 on 6 matching bases. This CDR3 has 15 residues. Germline CDR1 reads ENHRY; CDR2 reads SYGVKD. V lost 5 bases, J lost 5 bases, and 18 bases lay in between. This chain's CDR3 is CAISRTGTDLETQYF. CDR3 bases: TGTGCCATCAGTAGAACAGGGACGGATTTGGAGACCCAGTACTTC.

V is TRBV6-6 and J is TRBJ2-7; D not resolved. CDR1 and CDR2 from the germline V gene are MNHNY and SVGAGI (reference sequence). The CDR3 has 16 amino acids. The ends were cut back, 0 bases at V and 2 bases at J, with 14 bases in the middle. The CDR3: CASSYSTPGLTYEQYV. The CDR3 DNA reads TGTGCCAGCAGTTACTCGACCCCAGGATTAACCTACGAGCAGTACGTC.

There are many counts of this clonotype. This chain joins TRBV5-5 and TRBJ2-1; weak D call: TRBD2 (5 bases). This CDR3 has 17 amino acids. CDR1 is SGHKS, CDR2 YYEKEE, per germline (reference sequence). V was pared by 1 base and J by 6 bases, with 20 bases between. The CDR3 nucleotides read TGTGCCAGCAGCTTGAGGTCGGATATGGGTCGGGGCAATGAGCAGTTCTTC. Translation gives CASSLRSDMGRGNEQFF.

This clonotype was seen more than once but under ten times. The chain carries TRBV6-5 and TRBJ2-3; D unclear. The CDR3 has 17 amino acids. V was cut by 0 bases and J by 4 bases, with 17 bases left in between. Germline V gene lookup returns CDR1 MNHEY and CDR2 SVGAGI. CDR3 nucleotides: TGTGCCAGCAGTTACTCGGTCGGCAACCTCGTGGCAGATACGCAGTATTTT. Its translation: CASSYSVGNLVADTQYF.

V is TRBV11-2 and J is TRBJ1-2; D gene ambiguous. V lost 1 base and J lost 7, with 13 bases in between. The CDR3 loop spans 14 amino acids. Germline V CDR1 and CDR2: SGHAT, FQNNGV. The CDR3 nucleotides are TGTGCCAGCAGCTTAGTTTACGGGGTTGGTGGCTACACCTTC. Translating it yields CASSLVYGVGGYTF.

This clonotype has a handful of counts. The chain combines TRBV6-5 with TRBJ1-1; D gene unclear. This CDR3 comprises 15 residues. Germline-derived CDR1 and CDR2 are MNHEY and SVGAGI. V lost 4 bases and J lost 0, with 12 bases in between. As DNA, the CDR3 is TGTGCCAGCAGTTTCAAACCTACAGTGAACACTGAAGCTTTCTTT. It is translated as CASSFKPTVNTEAFF.

The chain links TRBV7-9 to TRBJ1-5; TRBD1 is a possible D gene (6 bases). From germline, CDR1 is SEHNR and CDR2 FQNEAQ (reference sequence). Trimming shortened V by 4 bases and J by 2 bases, and 15 bases separated the two germline ends. The CDR3 is made up of 16 amino acids. The CDR3, as DNA: TGTGCCAGCAGCTCCGAAGGGGGGTGGGGCAATCAGCCCCAGCATTTT. Translated, it gives CASSSEGGWGNQPQHF.

The genes are TRBV12-3 or TRBV12-4 and TRBJ1-3; D is possibly TRBD1 (5 bases). Trimming took 10 bases from V and 1 from J, leaving 8 bases between them. This CDR3 spans 12 amino acids. Here the CDR3 reads CATRESGNTIYF. Written as DNA, the CDR3 is TGTGCCACCAGGGAGTCTGGAAACACCATATATTTT.

The chain links TRBV5-1 to TRBJ2-7, with TRBD2 as a possible D gene (5 bases). The CDR3 has 14 amino acids. The germline V and J ends were trimmed by 1 base and 3 bases, with 11 bases remaining between them. Looked up from germline, CDR1 is SGHRS and CDR2 is YFSETQ. The CDR3 nucleotides are TGCGCCAGCAGCTTGAAGACGGGGAACTACGAGCAGTACTTC. It encodes CASSLKTGNYEQYF.

This clonotype appeared a few times. The chain uses TRBV27 and TRBJ2-7; 7 nucleotides match TRBD1. The V segment lost 4 bases and the J segment 3 bases; nucleotides outside the gene matches: 6. The CDR3 covers 14 residues. The germline gives CDR1 MNHEY, CDR2 SMNVEV (reference sequence). The CDR3 nucleotides read TGTGCCAGCAGTTCGTGGGACAGATTCTACGAGCAGTACGTC. It translates to CASSSWDRFYEQYV.

The chain links TRBV19 to TRBJ1-2, with D perhaps TRBD1 (5 bases). Trimming took 5 bases from V and 8 from J, leaving 21 bases between them. The germline CDR1 and CDR2 sequences are LNHDA and SQIVND (reference sequence). CDR3 length: 15 amino acids. The DNA for the CDR3 is TGTGCCAGTAGTTCCCGCAGACAGCTCCCGGAGGGCTACACCTTC. It is translated as CASSSRRQLPEGYTF.

In DNA form, the CDR3 reads TGTGCCAGCAGACCCGGGACCCTTGGGGATGAGCAGTTCTTC. It translates to CASRPGTLGDEQFF. V is TRBV9 and J is TRBJ2-1, with D possibly called TRBD1 or TRBD2 (5 bases each). V gave up 5 bases and J gave up 8 bases, with 17 bases separating them. This CDR3 has 14 residues. From germline, CDR1 is SGDLS and CDR2 YYNGEE.

The V gene is TRBV6-5, the J gene TRBJ2-1; TRBD1 matches at 10 bases. The CDR3 sequence is 16 residues long. The junction had 12 bases not matched to a gene; V was cut back by 6 bases and J by 7 bases. CDR1 is MNHEY, CDR2 SVGAGI, per germline. The CDR3 is CASSFAPGQGTNEQFF. The CDR3 nucleotides read TGTGCCAGCAGCTTTGCGCCGGGACAGGGGACGAATGAGCAGTTCTTC.

In this sample, this clonotype turned up a few times. The genes are TRBV12-3 or TRBV12-4 and TRBJ1-3; the D is unclear. The CDR3 runs 12 residues. Deletions cut 5 bases from V and 4 bases from J, with 6 bases between. The CDR3 DNA follows: TGTGCCAGCAGTGTCCAGGGAAACACCATATATTTT. It encodes CASSVQGNTIYF.

Many counts were recorded for this clonotype. This rearrangement joins TRBV7-2 to TRBJ1-5; no firm D call. This CDR3 has 15 amino acids. Germline-derived CDR1 and CDR2 are SGHTA and FQGNSA. The germline V and J ends were trimmed by 1 base and 1 base, with 8 bases remaining between them. This CDR3 is CASSLVDLSNQPQHF. The DNA for the CDR3 is TGTGCCAGCAGCTTAGTCGATTTAAGCAATCAGCCCCAGCATTTT.

This clonotype was found many times. The chain combines TRBV12-3 or TRBV12-4 with TRBJ1-1; no reliable D call. The V and J ends lost 5 bases and 1 base respectively, with 8 bases between them. CDR3 length equals 13 residues. CDR3 DNA sequence: TGTGCCAGCAGTACCACTCCGAACACTGAAGCTTTCTTT. Translating it yields CASSTTPNTEAFF.

The chain couples TRBV6-1 to TRBJ2-3, with TRBD1 matching over 10 bases. The junction had 6 bases not matched to a gene; V was cut back by 6 bases and J by 3 bases. The CDR3 is 15 residues long. Germline V gene data show CDR1 as MNHNS and CDR2 as SASEGT. CDR3 nucleotides: TGTGCCAGCAGAACGACAGGGGGCTTAACAGATACGCAGTATTTT. Residues: CASRTTGGLTDTQYF.

Regarding this clonotype: One junction end disagrees with the germline gene, perhaps due to a read error. V usage is TRBV3-1 and J usage is TRBJ2-3, with D tentatively TRBD2 (6 bases). The CDR3 has 15 residues. The germline V gene has CDR1 LGHDT and CDR2 YNNKEL (reference sequence). Here the CDR3 DNA reads TGTGCGAGCAGCCCGGGACTCCATAGCACAGATACGCAGTATTTT. Translation: CASSPGLHSTDTQYF.

This clonotype was seen a few times. This rearrangement joins TRBV27 to TRBJ2-1; 11 bases align to TRBD1. V lost 6 bases to trimming and J lost 8 bases; unmatched junction nucleotides: 9. From germline, CDR1 is MNHEY and CDR2 SMNVEV (reference sequence). The CDR3 length is 15 residues. CDR3 nucleotide sequence: TGTGCCAGCAGCTATCGGGACAGGGGGGAAGATGAGCAGTTCTTC. Amino acids: CASSYRDRGEDEQFF.

The V and J genes are TRBV19 and TRBJ2-1; TRBD1 matches 8 bases. J was trimmed by 2 bases and V by 1 base; bases with no gene match: 1. CDR1 is LNHDA and CDR2 is SQIVND in the germline V gene (reference sequence). The length of the CDR3 is 15 residues. The CDR3: CASSIADRAYNEQFF. As DNA, the CDR3 is TGTGCCAGTAGTATAGCGGACAGGGCCTACAATGAGCAGTTCTTC.